This TCR beta chain was observed in a study of T cell repertoires in cytomegalovirus infection. The germline V gene has CDR1 SEHNR and CDR2 FQNEAQ (reference sequence). The CDR3 is 12 residues long. Trimming shortened V by 5 bases and J by 6 bases, and 7 bases separated the two germline ends. Comment on this clonotype: Its specificity is unknown.

TCRdb reprocessed the reads with MiXCR, giving one entry per CDR3 protein. The profile shows roughly 700,000 distinct CDR3 sequences, around 31% of them singletons. The genes are TRBV7-9 and TRBJ2-2; D uncertain. This specimen consisted of cultured PBMCs, obtained from culture after CMV antigen stimulation. The receptor's source is a human donor in good health (CMV status not recorded). Some clones in this sample may be carry-over from other donors' samples. CDR3 DNA: TGTGCCAGCAGCATGCCTTCCGGGGAGCTGTTTTTT. Translation: CASSMPSGELFF.